The clone carrying this T cell receptor (beta chain) was detected only a few times. This specimen comes from a study of CD8 T cells in Susac syndrome. RNA in amounts of 0.5 to 1 ug was reverse transcribed with random hexamers. TCRdb called the immunoSEQ multiplex PCR reads again in MiXCR, with one record for every CDR3 protein. The sample has 100,000 to 150,000 distinct CDR3 sequences, around 95% seen once. Germline V CDR1 and CDR2: LNHDA, SQIVND (reference sequence). CDR3 length: 13 residues. The V end lost 5 bases, the J end lost 1 base, and 8 bases lay between the germline ends. The TCR comes from a human donor in good health. The rearrangement joins TRBV19 to TRBJ2-5; D possibly corresponds to TRBD1 (6 bases). The specimen was CD4+ T cells from PBMCs. The CDR3 DNA follows: TGTGCCAGTAGTGCGGACAGCCAAGAGACCCAGTACTTC. Translating gives CASSADSQETQYF.